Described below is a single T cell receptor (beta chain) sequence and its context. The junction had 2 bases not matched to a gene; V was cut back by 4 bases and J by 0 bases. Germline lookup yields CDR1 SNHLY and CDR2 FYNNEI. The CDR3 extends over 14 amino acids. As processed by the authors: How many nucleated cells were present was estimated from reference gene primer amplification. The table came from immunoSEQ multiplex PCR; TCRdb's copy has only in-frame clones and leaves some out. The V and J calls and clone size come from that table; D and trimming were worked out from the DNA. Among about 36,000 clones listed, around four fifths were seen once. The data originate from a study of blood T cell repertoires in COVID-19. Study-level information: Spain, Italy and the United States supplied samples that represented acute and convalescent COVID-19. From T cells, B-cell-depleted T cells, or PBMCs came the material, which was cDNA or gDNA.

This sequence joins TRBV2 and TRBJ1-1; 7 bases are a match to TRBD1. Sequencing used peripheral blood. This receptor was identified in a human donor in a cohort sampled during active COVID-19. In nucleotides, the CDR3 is TGTGCCAGCAGTGCGGGACAGTTGAACACTGAAGCTTTCTTT. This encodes CASSAGQLNTEAFF.